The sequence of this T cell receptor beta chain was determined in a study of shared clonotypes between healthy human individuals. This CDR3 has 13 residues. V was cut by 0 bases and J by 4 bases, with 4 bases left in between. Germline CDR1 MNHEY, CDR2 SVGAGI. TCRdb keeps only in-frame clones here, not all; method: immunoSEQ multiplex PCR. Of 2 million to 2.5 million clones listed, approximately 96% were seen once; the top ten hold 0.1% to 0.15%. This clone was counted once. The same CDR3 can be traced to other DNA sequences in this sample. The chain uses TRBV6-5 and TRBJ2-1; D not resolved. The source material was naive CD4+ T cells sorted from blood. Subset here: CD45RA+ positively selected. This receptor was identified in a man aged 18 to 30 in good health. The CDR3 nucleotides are TGTGCCAGCAGTTACTCTGGTTACAATGAGCAGTTCTTC. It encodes CASSYSGYNEQFF.